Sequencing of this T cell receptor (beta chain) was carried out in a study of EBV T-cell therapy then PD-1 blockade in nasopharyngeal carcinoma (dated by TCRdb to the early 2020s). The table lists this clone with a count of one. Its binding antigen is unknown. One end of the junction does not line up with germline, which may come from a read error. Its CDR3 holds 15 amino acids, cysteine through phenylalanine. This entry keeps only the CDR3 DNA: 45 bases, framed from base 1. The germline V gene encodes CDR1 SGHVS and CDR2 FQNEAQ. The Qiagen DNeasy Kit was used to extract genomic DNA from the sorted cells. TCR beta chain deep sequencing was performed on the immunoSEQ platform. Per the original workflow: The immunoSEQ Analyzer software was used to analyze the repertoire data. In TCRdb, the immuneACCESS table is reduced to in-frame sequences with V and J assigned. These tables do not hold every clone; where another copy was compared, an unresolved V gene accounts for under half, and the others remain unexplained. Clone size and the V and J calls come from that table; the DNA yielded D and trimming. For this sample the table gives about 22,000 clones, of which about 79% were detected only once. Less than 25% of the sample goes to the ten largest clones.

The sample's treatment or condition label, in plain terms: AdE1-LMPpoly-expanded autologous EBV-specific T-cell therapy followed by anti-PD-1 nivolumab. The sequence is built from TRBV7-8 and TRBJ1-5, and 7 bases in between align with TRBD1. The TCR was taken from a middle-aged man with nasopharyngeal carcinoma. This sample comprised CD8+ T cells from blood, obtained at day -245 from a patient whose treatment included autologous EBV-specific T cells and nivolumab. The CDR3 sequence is CASSLARGGKQPQHF. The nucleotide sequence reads TGTGCCAGCAGCTTGGCCAGAGGGGGCAAGCAGCCCCAGCATTTT.